This TCR beta chain emerged from a study of blood T cell repertoires in COVID-19 (dated by TCRdb to 2020 to 2021). About the investigation overall: Collaborator samples came from the United States, Italy and Spain and covered acute and convalescent phases of COVID-19. Samples came from the ongoing ImmuneRACE study (first 160 participants) plus 1,254 subjects from 6 global collaborators. Sample metadata almost always included a de-identified subject ID, COVID-19 status, age in years and sex. The prospective study material was composed of cDNA or gDNA derived from T cells, B-cell-depleted T cells, or PBMCs. The repertoires were released in a freely available public database meant as a resource for research on the immune response to SARS-CoV-2. HLA class I and class II types, where available, came from metadata supplied by the sample provider rather than from assay-based typing. The dataset comprised deeply sampled blood TCRbeta repertoires from subjects exposed to, actively infected with, or recovered from COVID-19. Points the paper makes about the study in general: Clinical and demographic metadata were provided uncurated, with the amount varying by source and participant.

TCRbeta CDR3 regions were amplified from genomic DNA using the immunoSEQ Assay, a bias-controlled multiplex PCR. As for how the authors treated the data: Nucleated cell counts per sample were estimated from amplification of reference gene primers within the assay. To quantify the absolute abundance of each unique TCRbeta CDR3 rearrangement, sequence reads were collapsed and filtered. For each sample, productive Simpson clonality was calculated as the square root of Simpson's diversity index across productive rearrangements. The source is immuneACCESS, and TCRdb retained only in-frame sequences with V and J called. Part of the clones is not carried over; for the studies checked, unresolved V genes explain less than half of this, and the remainder is unexplained. That table is the source of V, J and clone size, and D and trimming were worked out from the DNA. Here the sample has over 400,000 clones; 80% to 90% occur a single time. Approximately 8% of the sample goes to the ten largest clones.

As concerns this clone: Its antigen specificity is not known. No per-base quality is available; no much larger clone lies one base away.

Enrolling through a virtual design, the prospective study's participants ranged in age from roughly 18 to 95 years and lived across 20 to 25 United States geographic areas. In the prospective study, participants were assigned to cohorts based on the clinical history participants reported in a screening survey and a study questionnaire. Recovered participants in ImmuneRACE Cohort 3 were defined by two consecutive negative NP/OP PCR tests, clearance by a healthcare professional, or resolution of symptoms. In the prospective study, whole blood, serum and a nasopharyngeal or oropharyngeal swab were collected from each participant by mobile phlebotomists. Over a roughly 2-month period, participants in the prospective study had the option of providing additional blood draws and questionnaires. Before DNA extraction, blood samples from the prospective study were shipped at room temperature or frozen.

The CDR3 covers 15 residues, taking in both the cysteine and the phenylalanine. Only the CDR3 part of the read is kept: 45 bases, read in frame from the first base. CDR1 and CDR2, per the germline V gene (reference sequence), are MNHNY and SVGAGI. V and J lose 6 bases and 7 bases, and a span of 18 bases separates them. The chain links TRBV6-6 with TRBJ1-4; no D gene can be assigned with confidence. The sample comprised PBMCs or T cells enriched from blood (not recorded which). The sequence came from a woman aged 55-70 years who had recovered from COVID-19. CDR3 sequence: CASSRAEPGSEKLFF. The DNA reads TGTGCCAGCAGCCGGGCCGAACCGGGGAGTGAAAAACTGTTTTTT.